Listed below are T cell receptor beta chains from one sample, sequenced in a study of blood T cell repertoires in COVID-19. Profiling relied on immunoSEQ multiplex PCR, and the TCRdb table lists in-frame clones only, not all of them. Of about 8,300 clones in the sample, less than 85% were seen once. The sample consisted of peripheral blood. These receptors all stem from a human donor with active COVID-19. The donor label of this sample is uncertain. The conserved cysteine and the conserved F or W are not part of the CDR3 here. A D gene is named only where the DNA matches it firmly.

J,V,D,CDR3
TRBJ2-5,TRBV2,-,ASGGRRETQY
TRBJ2-2,TRBV7-6,TRBD1,ASSRGTGENTGELF
TRBJ2-1,TRBV9,TRBD2,ASSVEGTSGSRSEQF
TRBJ1-1,TRBV30,TRBD1,AWSAGTGIPEAF
TRBJ2-2,TRBV5-4,TRBD2,ASSLISGTNTGELF
TRBJ2-5,TRBV20-1,TRBD2,SASAGEGETQY
TRBJ2-2,TRBV11-3,TRBD2,ASSPRTSGGAGELF
TRBJ2-7,TRBV7-9,TRBD2,ASSFSGRRGEQY
TRBJ1-2,TRBV3-1/TRBV3-2,TRBD1,ASSPGTAYGYT
TRBJ1-5,TRBV27,-,ASSFVQGNQPQH
TRBJ2-3,TRBV28,-,ASSFQGTDTQY
TRBJ1-5,TRBV9,TRBD1,ASSVGTGDGNQPQH
TRBJ2-5,TRBV11-3,-,ASSARTGLQETQY
TRBJ1-1,TRBV5-6,TRBD1,ASSPFRWQGGTEAF
TRBJ2-7,TRBV7-9,-,ASSLGRERGSYEQY
TRBJ1-5,TRBV27,-,ASSLIGTPNQPQH